The present TCR beta chain was sequenced within a study of shared clonotypes between healthy human individuals. Partitioning of CD4+ cells yielded a CD45RA+ naive subset and a CD45RA-negative memory subset. Overall study findings and caveats: Clonotypes shared by all four donors outscored non-shared clonotypes in generation probability. Larger estimated richness was generally recorded for naive subsets relative to memory subsets. Measured sharing among donors was expected to vary with sequencing depth.

This clone was seen only once. Its specificity is unknown. Sequencing used immunoSEQ multiplex PCR; TCRdb keeps in-frame clones, though not all of them. The sample yields 1.4 million to 1.5 million clones, around 95% seen once. The CDR3 covers 15 residues. V was shortened by 6 bases and J by 1 base, with 15 bases between the two germline ends. From germline, CDR1 is MDHEN and CDR2 SYDVKM. This TCR was recovered from a man younger than 45 in good health. Sequenced sample: naive CD4+ T cells sorted from blood. Subset meaning: CD45RA+ positively selected. The V call is TRBV28, the J call TRBJ2-5; D uncertain. CDR3: CASSIPKGPQETQYF. CDR3 nucleotides: TGTGCCAGCAGCATCCCGAAAGGGCCCCAAGAGACCCAGTACTTC.